The sequence of this T cell receptor (beta chain) was determined in a study of blood T cell repertoires in COVID-19. Across the study: The United States, Italy and Spain supplied acute and convalescent COVID-19 samples. PBMCs, B-cell-depleted T cells, or T cells were the source of the cDNA or gDNA that made up the material.

Trimming removed 4 bases at V and 4 bases at J, with 13 bases between. This CDR3 has 14 amino acids. The germline CDR1 and CDR2 sequences are MNHNY and SVGAGI (reference sequence). Authors' data handling: Reference gene primer amplification in the assay estimated nucleated cell counts. TCRdb's table, derived via immunoSEQ multiplex PCR, lists solely in-frame clones and lacks some. The D gene and trimming were derived from the DNA, and the V and J assignments and clone size from that table. Of around 200,000 clones listed, around nine tenths were seen once; the top ten hold 3.7%. The receptor was derived from a man aged 18 to 29 with active or convalescent COVID-19. Specimen: peripheral blood. The J gene is TRBJ1-2, the V gene TRBV6-6; no clear D gene. This CDR3 reads CASSLSFWSYGYTF. In nucleotides, the CDR3 is TGTGCCAGCAGTTTATCTTTTTGGAGCTATGGCTACACCTTC.